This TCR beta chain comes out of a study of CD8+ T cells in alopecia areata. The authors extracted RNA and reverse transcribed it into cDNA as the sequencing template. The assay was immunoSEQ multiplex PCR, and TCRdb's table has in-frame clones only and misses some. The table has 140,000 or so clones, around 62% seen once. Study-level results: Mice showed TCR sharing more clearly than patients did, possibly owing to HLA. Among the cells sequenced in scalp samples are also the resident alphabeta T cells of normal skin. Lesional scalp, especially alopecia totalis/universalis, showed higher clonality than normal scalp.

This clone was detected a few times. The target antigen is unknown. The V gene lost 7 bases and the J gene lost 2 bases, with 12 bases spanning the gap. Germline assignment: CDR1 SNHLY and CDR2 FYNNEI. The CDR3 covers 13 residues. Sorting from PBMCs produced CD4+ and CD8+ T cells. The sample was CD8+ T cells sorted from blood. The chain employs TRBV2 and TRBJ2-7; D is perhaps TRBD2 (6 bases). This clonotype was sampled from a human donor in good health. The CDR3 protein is CASTSGEAYEQYF. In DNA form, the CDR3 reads TGTGCCAGCACATCGGGGGAGGCCTACGAGCAGTACTTC.